This T cell receptor (beta chain) was captured in a study of CD8 T cells in Susac syndrome. Reverse transcription of about 0.5 to 1 ug RNA was carried out with random hexamers. TCRdb reprocessed the immunoSEQ multiplex PCR reads via MiXCR and lists one record per CDR3 protein. The table has roughly 130,000 distinct CDR3 sequences, about 94% seen once; the top ten hold 0.1% to 0.15%. Sequencing of TCR beta covered CD8+ and CD4+ T cells obtained from blood. The germline V and J ends were trimmed by 9 bases and 9 bases, with 12 bases remaining between them. Germline CDR1 is LNHDA and CDR2 is SQIVND (reference sequence). The CDR3 spans 11 residues.

Source material: CD4+ T cells from PBMCs. This rearrangement joins TRBV19 to TRBJ1-5, with D unclear. The sequence came from a human donor with multiple sclerosis. This chain's CDR3 is CASSRGRPQHF. The CDR3 region has the DNA TGTGCCAGCTCCCGGGGAAGGCCCCAGCATTTT.